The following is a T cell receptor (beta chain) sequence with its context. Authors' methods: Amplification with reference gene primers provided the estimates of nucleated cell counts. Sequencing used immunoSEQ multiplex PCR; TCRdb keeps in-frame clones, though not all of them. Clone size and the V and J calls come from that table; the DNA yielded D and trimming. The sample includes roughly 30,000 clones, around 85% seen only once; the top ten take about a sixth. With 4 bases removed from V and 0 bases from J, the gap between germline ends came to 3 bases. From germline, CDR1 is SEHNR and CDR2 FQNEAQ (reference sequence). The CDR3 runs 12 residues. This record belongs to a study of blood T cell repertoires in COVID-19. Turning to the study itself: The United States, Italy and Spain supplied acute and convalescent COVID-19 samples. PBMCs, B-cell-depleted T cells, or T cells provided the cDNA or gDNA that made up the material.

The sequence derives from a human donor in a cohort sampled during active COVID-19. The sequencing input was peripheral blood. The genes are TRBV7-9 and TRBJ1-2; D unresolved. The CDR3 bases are TGTGCCAGCAGCTCAACTAACTATGGCTACACCTTC. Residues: CASSSTNYGYTF.